The sample holds a few counts of the clone carrying this TCR beta chain. Its antigen is not identified. The second PCR ran about 6 to 12 cycles with a sample-barcoded 5' primer and J-beta primers. TCRdb independently ran MiXCR on the 5' RACE reads; one entry per CDR3 protein. This sample has about 680,000 distinct CDR3 sequences, with 45% to 50% found just once. The sample is drawn from a study of blood T cells in healthy people across ages. Regarding the study as a whole: Both higher diversity and more naive CD4+ cells marked long-lived donors when set against aged donors. PBMCs went unsorted, and a conclusive naive versus antigen-experienced comparison was therefore prevented.

The trim removed 4 bases at V and 6 bases at J, leaving 4 bases unmatched. The CDR3 runs to 13 residues. Per the germline V gene, CDR1 is SGHTA and CDR2 is FQGTGA. The source material was blood. The sequence was obtained from a woman aged 60-75 years in good health. The V and J genes are TRBV7-3 and TRBJ1-1; 8 bases are a match to TRBD1. The chain's CDR3 is CASSSGTGSEAFF. The CDR3 nucleotides are TGTGCCAGCAGCTCAGGGACAGGTTCTGAAGCTTTCTTT.